These T cell receptor beta chains were read from a single sample in a study of blood T cell repertoires in COVID-19. TCRdb's copy holds only in-frame clones and misses some; the assay was immunoSEQ multiplex PCR. The sample yields roughly 400,000 clones, around 87% seen once. Sequenced: peripheral blood. These receptors all stem from a woman aged 55-69 years with COVID-19, enrolled during active disease. Each CDR3 is given with its conserved first and last residue. D genes are given only for firm matches. The size entry is marked missing in some rows and otherwise reads once, few, many or a size class.

j_gene,d_gene,v_gene,abundance,CDR3nt,CDR3aa
TRBJ2-7,.,TRBV5-1,.,TGCGCCAGCGGTCCAGGGTTAGCCTACGAGCAGTACTTC,CASGPGLAYEQYF
TRBJ1-2,.,TRBV7-3,once,TGTGCCAGCAGCGCACAGACCCGGGACGGGAGGGGCTACACCTTC,CASSAQTRDGRGYTF
TRBJ1-1,.,TRBV18,few,TGTGCCAGCTCGCCGGGACAGAACACTGAAGCTTTCTTT,CASSPGQNTEAFF
TRBJ2-7,TRBD1,TRBV5-1,once,TGCGCCAGCAGCCTAACCGGGACAGGTCTCTACGAGCAGTACTTC,CASSLTGTGLYEQYF
TRBJ1-1,.,TRBV19,.,TGTGCCAGTAGTGCCCTCCAGGAGAACACTGAAGCTTTCTTT,CASSALQENTEAFF
TRBJ1-1,.,TRBV19,.,TGTGCCAGTGTTACCGGTCCGAACACTGAAGCTTTCTTT,CASVTGPNTEAFF
TRBJ2-7,TRBD2,TRBV11-1,.,TGTGCCAGCAGCTACAGAGCCGGGACTAGCGTCTACGAGCAGTACTTC,CASSYRAGTSVYEQYF
TRBJ1-1,.,TRBV19,.,TGTGCCAGTCACTCTCACAGGGTGGCTTTCTTT,CASHSHRVAFF
TRBJ1-2,TRBD1,TRBV7-8,.,TGTGCCAGCAGCCCTGGACAGGCCGGCTATGGCTACACCTTC,CASSPGQAGYGYTF
TRBJ2-4,.,TRBV5-1,.,TGCGCCAGCAGCTTGGCCCATCAGGGGATAAACATTCAGTACTTC,CASSLAHQGINIQYF
TRBJ1-2,TRBD1,TRBV9,.,TGTGCCAGCAGCGTAGGAGGGACAGGGGCCCGAGGAGGAGGCTACACCTTC,CASSVGGTGARGGGYTF
TRBJ2-1,TRBD2,TRBV27,.,TGTGCCAGCAGTCCACGGGGGACTAGCTCCTACAATGAGCAGTTCTTC,CASSPRGTSSYNEQFF
TRBJ1-2,TRBD1,TRBV14,.,TGTGCCAGCAGCCACCGGACAGGGGGCTTCTACTCCTATGGCTACACCTTC,CASSHRTGGFYSYGYTF
TRBJ1-4,.,TRBV27,few,TGTGCCAGCAGTTTAGACAGCTTTAATGAAAAACTGTTTTTT,CASSLDSFNEKLFF
TRBJ2-1,TRBD1,TRBV30,.,TGTGCCTGGAGTTCCGAGACAGGGGGGTCCTACAATGAGCAGTTCTTC,CAWSSETGGSYNEQFF
TRBJ2-7,TRBD1,TRBV25-1,.,TGTGCCAGCAGTGTTGGGACAGGGTTGTACGAGCAGTACTTC,CASSVGTGLYEQYF
TRBJ1-5,.,TRBV30,.,TGTGCCTGCGAGTCAGGGGCTTACAATCAGCCCCAGCATTTT,CACESGAYNQPQHF
TRBJ1-5,.,TRBV21-1,.,TGTGCCAGCATTAACTCAAGCGGACAGGGTGCTACTCAGCCCCAGCATTTT,CASINSSGQGATQPQHF
TRBJ1-2,.,TRBV29-1,.,TGCAGTCTCTCTGACGGGGATGGCTACACCTTC,CSLSDGDGYTF
TRBJ2-1,.,TRBV29-1,.,TGCAGCGTAGCTAGTGACGGGAGCTCCTACAATGAGCAGTTCTTC,CSVASDGSSYNEQFF
TRBJ2-3,.,TRBV5-1,.,TGCGCCAGCAGCAACCCTCAGGCAGATACGCAGTATTTT,CASSNPQADTQYF
TRBJ1-5,.,TRBV19,.,TGTGCCAGTAGTATCCGTAGCAGCACGTCCCAGCCCCAGCATTTT,CASSIRSSTSQPQHF
TRBJ2-7,.,TRBV20-1,.,TGCAGTGCTAACTACCCCCGGGAGCAGTACTTC,CSANYPREQYF
TRBJ1-5,.,TRBV6-4,.,TGTGCCACGAGCCGGGAAAGCAATCAGCCCCAGCATTTT,CATSRESNQPQHF
TRBJ1-2,.,TRBV3-1/TRBV3-2,.,TGTGCCAGCAGCCAAAACCGGGGGGCGCTTGGCTACACCTTC,CASSQNRGALGYTF
TRBJ2-3,.,TRBV9,.,TGTGCCAGCAGCTTGGCCACTTCGGGTGCCCTTGTCACAGATACGCAGTATTTT,CASSLATSGALVTDTQYF
TRBJ2-3,TRBD1,TRBV7-9,.,TGTGCCAGCAGCTACAGGGGGCTTGAAGATACGCAGTATTTT,CASSYRGLEDTQYF
TRBJ1-1,.,TRBV6-5,.,TGTGCCAGCAGCCCCGACAGGATCACTGAAGCTTTCTTT,CASSPDRITEAFF
TRBJ2-7,TRBD1,TRBV9,.,TGTGCCAGCAACCTAGGGACAGCTTCCTACGAGCAGTACTTC,CASNLGTASYEQYF
TRBJ1-1,.,TRBV7-9,.,TGTGCCAGCAGCCATTCCTCCCTCAAGACGGGCACTGAAGCTTTCTTT,CASSHSSLKTGTEAFF
TRBJ2-7,TRBD2,TRBV18,.,TGTGCCAGCTCCGCACTGCGGCGGGGGGGCGACGAGCAGTACTTC,CASSALRRGGDEQYF
TRBJ1-1,.,TRBV9,.,TGTGCCAGCAGCCCACCGCGACAACCTGAAGCTTTCTTT,CASSPPRQPEAFF
TRBJ1-1,.,TRBV5-5,.,TGTGCCAGCAGCATGTTGACAGGCAACACTGAAGCTTTCTTT,CASSMLTGNTEAFF
TRBJ2-1,TRBD1,TRBV9,.,TGTGCCAGCAGCGCTGTACCGGGACAGGGAAGGAATGAGCAGTTCTTC,CASSAVPGQGRNEQFF
TRBJ2-5,TRBD2,TRBV5-4,.,TGTGCCAGCAGCCCGGGGGGGCGGACGGAGACCCAGTACTTC,CASSPGGRTETQYF
TRBJ1-1,.,TRBV4-1,.,TGCGCCAGCAGCCAAGAGGGGGGGAACACTGAAGCTTTCTTT,CASSQEGGNTEAFF
TRBJ1-5,.,TRBV19,.,TGTGCCAGTAGTATACTGGGAATTCCGGGGCAGCCCCAGCATTTT,CASSILGIPGQPQHF
TRBJ1-1,.,TRBV11-3,once,TGTGCCAGCAGCTACCAGGAATCCACTGAAGCTTTCTTT,CASSYQESTEAFF
TRBJ2-7,TRBD1,TRBV27,.,TGTGCCAGCAGCCCGGGGCTGGGACAGGGGGCGGGAGAGCAGTACTTC,CASSPGLGQGAGEQYF
TRBJ1-5,TRBD1,TRBV27,.,TGTGCCAGCAGTCGGACAGGGTTAGGTCAGCCCCAGCATTTT,CASSRTGLGQPQHF
TRBJ1-1,.,TRBV7-2,.,TGTGCCAGCAGCTTAGACTCCGGTTACACTGAAGCTTTCTTT,CASSLDSGYTEAFF